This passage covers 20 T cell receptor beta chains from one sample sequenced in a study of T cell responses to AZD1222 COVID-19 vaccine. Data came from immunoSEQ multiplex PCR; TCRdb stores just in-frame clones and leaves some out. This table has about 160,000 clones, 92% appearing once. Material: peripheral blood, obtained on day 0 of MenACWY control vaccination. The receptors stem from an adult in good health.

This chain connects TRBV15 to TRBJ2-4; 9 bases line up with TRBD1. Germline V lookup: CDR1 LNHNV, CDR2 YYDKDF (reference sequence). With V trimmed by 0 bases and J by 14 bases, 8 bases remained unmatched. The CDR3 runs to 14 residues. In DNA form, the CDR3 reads TGTGCCACCAGCAGAGACCGGGACAGGGCTTTGGAGTACTTC. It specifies CATSRDRDRALEYF.

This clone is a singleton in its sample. DNA of the CDR3: TGTGCCAGCGGACGGACTCGTAGTAACACTGAAGCTTTCTTT. Residues: CASGRTRSNTEAFF. The V gene is TRBV11-3, the J gene TRBJ1-1, with no clear D. CDR1 SGHNT and CDR2 YENEEA come from the germline V gene. Trimming took 8 bases from V and 2 from J, leaving 15 bases between them. The CDR3 is made up of 14 amino acids.

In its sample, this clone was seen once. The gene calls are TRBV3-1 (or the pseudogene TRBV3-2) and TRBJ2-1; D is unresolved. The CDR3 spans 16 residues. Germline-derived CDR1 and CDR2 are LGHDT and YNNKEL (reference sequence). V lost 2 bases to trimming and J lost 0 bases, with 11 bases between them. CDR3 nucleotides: TGTGCCAGCAGCCAAAGGGTGGGGATCTCCTACAATGAGCAGTTCTTC. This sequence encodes CASSQRVGISYNEQFF.

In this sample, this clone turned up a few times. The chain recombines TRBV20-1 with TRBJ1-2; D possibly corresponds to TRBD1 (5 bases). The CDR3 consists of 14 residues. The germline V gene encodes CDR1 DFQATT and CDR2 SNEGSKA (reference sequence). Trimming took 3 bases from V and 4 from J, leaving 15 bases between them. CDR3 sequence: CSASASGQIYGYTF. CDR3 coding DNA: TGCAGTGCTAGTGCTTCGGGGCAGATCTATGGCTACACCTTC.

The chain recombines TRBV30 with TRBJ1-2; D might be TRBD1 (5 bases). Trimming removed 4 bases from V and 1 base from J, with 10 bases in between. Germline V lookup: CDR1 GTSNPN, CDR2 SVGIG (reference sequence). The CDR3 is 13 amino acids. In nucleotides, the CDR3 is TGTGCCTGGACAGGCGGGGGTAACTATGGCTACACCTTC. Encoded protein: CAWTGGGNYGYTF.

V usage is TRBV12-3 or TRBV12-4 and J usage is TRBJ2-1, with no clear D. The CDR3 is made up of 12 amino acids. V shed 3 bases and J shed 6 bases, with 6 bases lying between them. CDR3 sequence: CASSFMGNEQFF. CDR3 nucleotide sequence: TGTGCCAGCAGTTTTATGGGCAATGAGCAGTTCTTC.

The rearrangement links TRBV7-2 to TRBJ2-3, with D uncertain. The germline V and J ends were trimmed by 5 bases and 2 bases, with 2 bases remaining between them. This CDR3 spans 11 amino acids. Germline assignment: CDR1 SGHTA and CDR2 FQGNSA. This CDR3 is CASSVTDTQYF. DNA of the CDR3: TGTGCCAGCAGCGTCACAGATACGCAGTATTTT.

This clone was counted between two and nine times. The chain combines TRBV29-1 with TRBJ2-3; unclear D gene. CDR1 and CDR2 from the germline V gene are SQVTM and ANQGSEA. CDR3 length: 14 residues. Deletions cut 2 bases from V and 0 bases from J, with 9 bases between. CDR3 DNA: TGCAGCGTTGAAAGCCCAGATAGCACAGATACGCAGTATTTT. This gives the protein CSVESPDSTDTQYF.

The CDR3 here is CASRGGFLKSGNTIYF. The CDR3 DNA sequence: TGTGCCAGCAGGGGGGGGTTCTTAAAGTCTGGAAACACCATATATTTT. This sequence joins TRBV2 and TRBJ1-3; possibly TRBD1 for D (5 bases). Germline V gene lookup returns CDR1 SNHLY and CDR2 FYNNEI. This CDR3 spans 16 amino acids. The V end was cut by 6 bases, the J end by 1 base, with 16 bases between.

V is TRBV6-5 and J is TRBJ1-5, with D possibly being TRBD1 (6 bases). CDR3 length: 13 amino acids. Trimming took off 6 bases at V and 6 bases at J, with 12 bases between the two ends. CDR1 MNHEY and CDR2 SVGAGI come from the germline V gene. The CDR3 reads CASRQGLGQPQHF. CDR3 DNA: TGTGCCAGCAGGCAGGGGTTAGGTCAGCCCCAGCATTTT.

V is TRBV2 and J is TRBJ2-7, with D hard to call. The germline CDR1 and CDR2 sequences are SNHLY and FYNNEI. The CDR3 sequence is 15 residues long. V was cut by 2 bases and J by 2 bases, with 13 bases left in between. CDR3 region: CASSEPYGWAYEQYF. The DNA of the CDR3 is TGTGCCAGCAGTGAACCGTATGGGTGGGCCTACGAGCAGTACTTC.

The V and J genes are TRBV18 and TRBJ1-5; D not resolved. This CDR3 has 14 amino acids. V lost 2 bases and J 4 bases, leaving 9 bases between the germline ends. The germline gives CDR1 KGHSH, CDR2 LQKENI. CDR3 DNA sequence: TGTGCCAGCTCACCATGGGCGGCTAATCAGCCCCAGCATTTT. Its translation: CASSPWAANQPQHF.

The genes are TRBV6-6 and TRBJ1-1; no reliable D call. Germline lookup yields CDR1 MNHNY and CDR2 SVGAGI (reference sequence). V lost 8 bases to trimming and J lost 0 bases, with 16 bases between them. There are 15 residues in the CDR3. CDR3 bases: TGTGCCAGCCATTTTCCAGGAGGAATGAACACTGAAGCTTTCTTT. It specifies CASHFPGGMNTEAFF.

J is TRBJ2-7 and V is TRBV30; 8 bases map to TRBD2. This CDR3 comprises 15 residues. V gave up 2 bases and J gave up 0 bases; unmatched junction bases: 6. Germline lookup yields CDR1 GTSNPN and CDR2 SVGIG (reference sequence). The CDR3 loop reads CAWSSGSPISYEQYF. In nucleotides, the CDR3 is TGTGCCTGGAGTAGCGGGAGTCCCATCTCCTACGAGCAGTACTTC.

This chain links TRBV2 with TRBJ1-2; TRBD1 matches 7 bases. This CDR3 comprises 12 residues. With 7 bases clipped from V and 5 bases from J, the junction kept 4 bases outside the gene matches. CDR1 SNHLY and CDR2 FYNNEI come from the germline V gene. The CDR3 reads CASKGARYGYTF. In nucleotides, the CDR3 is TGTGCCAGCAAGGGGGCTCGGTATGGCTACACCTTC.

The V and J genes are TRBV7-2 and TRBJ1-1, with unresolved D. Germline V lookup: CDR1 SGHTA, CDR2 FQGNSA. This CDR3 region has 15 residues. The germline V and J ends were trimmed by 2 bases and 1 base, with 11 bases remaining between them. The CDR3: CASSLSGLQNTEAFF. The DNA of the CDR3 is TGTGCCAGCAGCTTAAGCGGACTACAGAACACTGAAGCTTTCTTT.

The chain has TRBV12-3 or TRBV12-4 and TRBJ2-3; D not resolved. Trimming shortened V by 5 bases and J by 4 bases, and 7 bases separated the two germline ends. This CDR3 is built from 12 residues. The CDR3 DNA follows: TGTGCCAGCAGTGTCCGGTCAGATACGCAGTATTTT. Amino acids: CASSVRSDTQYF.

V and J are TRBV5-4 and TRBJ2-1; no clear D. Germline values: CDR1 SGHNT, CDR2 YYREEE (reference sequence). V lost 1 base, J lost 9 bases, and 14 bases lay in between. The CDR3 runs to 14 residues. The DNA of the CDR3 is TGTGCCAGCAGCTTGACCGTTGCTTCTACTGAGCAGTTCTTC. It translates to CASSLTVASTEQFF.

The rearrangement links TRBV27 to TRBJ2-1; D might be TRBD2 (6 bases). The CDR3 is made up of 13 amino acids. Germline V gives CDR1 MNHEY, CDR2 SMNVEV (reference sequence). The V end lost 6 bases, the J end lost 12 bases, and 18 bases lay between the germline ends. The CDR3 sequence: CASSSLATSGQFF. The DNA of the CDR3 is TGTGCCAGCAGCTCCCTAGCGACTTCCGGGCAGTTCTTC.

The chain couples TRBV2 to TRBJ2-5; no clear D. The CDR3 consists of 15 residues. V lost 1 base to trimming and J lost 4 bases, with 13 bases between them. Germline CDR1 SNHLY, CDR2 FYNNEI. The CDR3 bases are TGTGCCAGCAGTGAAGTCCGGACGGTGGCAGAGACCCAGTACTTC. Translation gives CASSEVRTVAETQYF.